This TCR beta chain emerged from a study of vaccination and CD4 T cells after COVID-19. About this clonotype itself: The antigen remains undetermined.

Treatment noted: approximately nine-day PBMC culture with coronavirus spike peptide pools or control peptides (ViraFEST assay). Peptide pool stimulation in ViraFEST expanded antigen-specific T cells, whose TCRs were then sequenced. In germline, CDR1 is MNHEY, CDR2 SVGAGI. The CDR3 extends over 16 amino acids. Between the trimmed V and J ends, which lost 5 bases and 0 bases, there was a span of 14 bases. An Oncomine TCR Beta short-read assay was used to sequence the DNA from cultured CD4+ T cells. TCRdb analysed the PCR reads with MiXCR anew, one entry per CDR3 protein. Of some 15,000 distinct CDR3 sequences in the sample, about 30% were seen once.

This receptor was taken from a human donor who had recovered from COVID-19. Sequenced here: CD4+ T cells from blood, cultured in vitro, sampled after SARS-CoV-2 vaccination. V and J are TRBV6-5 and TRBJ1-3; D not resolved. The CDR3 loop is CASSPSTPDSGNTIYF. The DNA of the CDR3 is TGTGCCAGCAGTCCCTCGACCCCCGACTCTGGAAACACCATATATTTT.